This note documents a single T cell receptor beta chain sequence. The antigen is unknown. With 0 bases removed from V and 10 bases from J, the gap between germline ends came to 10 bases. The CDR3 is 11 residues long. The germline CDR1 and CDR2 sequences are GTSNPN and SVGIG (reference sequence). This PCR relied on a set of 60 Vbeta primers and 13 Jbeta primers. The assay was immunoSEQ multiplex PCR, and TCRdb's table has in-frame clones only and misses some. The table lists 210,000 or so clones, around 84% of them singletons. The sample originates from a study of cytomegalovirus exposure and HLA in healthy donors. In the study overall: Around 80 million unique TCR sequences came from HLA-typed donors in an early release.

Broader study findings: A few of the chains that were CMV-associated were confirmed in vitro to be specific for CMV antigens. There was a cluster of highly shared sequence variants that was likely a sequencing artifact. In an earlier analysis, most TCR beta V segments were productive about 90% or about 30% of the time.

The rearrangement joins TRBV30 to TRBJ2-7, with a possible D match to TRBD1 (5 bases). The sequence was collected from a girl aged 2-10 years in good health and CMV-seronegative. Sequencing used PBMCs. CDR3 nucleotide sequence: TGTGCCTGGAGTGTATTAGGGGCACAGTACTTC. Amino acids: CAWSVLGAQYF.